The clone carrying this T cell receptor beta chain was seen at least ten times. Its antigen is undetermined. The ends were cut back, 0 bases at V and 10 bases at J, with 16 bases in the middle. The CDR3 is made up of 15 amino acids. Study results and caveats: Whole repertoires were not studied in the larger cohort, only one V-J beta rearrangement.

Full-length variable regions came from constant-region reverse primers plus semi-nested Nested Universal Primer A PCR. TCRdb ran MiXCR on the 5' RACE reads and lists one entry per CDR3 protein. This sample has about 13,000 distinct CDR3 sequences, with 23% found just once. Material for sequencing was naive CD4+ T cells sorted from blood. The subset is: naive CD4+ T cells, CD4+CD45RA+CD25-. The chain uses TRBV12-3 or TRBV12-4 and TRBJ2-1; D is possibly TRBD2 (6 bases). The clonotype comes from a female donor with breast cancer. The CDR3 region has the DNA TGTGCCAGCAGTTTAGCTACAGCGGGCGGCGTAGAGCAGTTCTTC. Protein product: CASSLATAGGVEQFF.